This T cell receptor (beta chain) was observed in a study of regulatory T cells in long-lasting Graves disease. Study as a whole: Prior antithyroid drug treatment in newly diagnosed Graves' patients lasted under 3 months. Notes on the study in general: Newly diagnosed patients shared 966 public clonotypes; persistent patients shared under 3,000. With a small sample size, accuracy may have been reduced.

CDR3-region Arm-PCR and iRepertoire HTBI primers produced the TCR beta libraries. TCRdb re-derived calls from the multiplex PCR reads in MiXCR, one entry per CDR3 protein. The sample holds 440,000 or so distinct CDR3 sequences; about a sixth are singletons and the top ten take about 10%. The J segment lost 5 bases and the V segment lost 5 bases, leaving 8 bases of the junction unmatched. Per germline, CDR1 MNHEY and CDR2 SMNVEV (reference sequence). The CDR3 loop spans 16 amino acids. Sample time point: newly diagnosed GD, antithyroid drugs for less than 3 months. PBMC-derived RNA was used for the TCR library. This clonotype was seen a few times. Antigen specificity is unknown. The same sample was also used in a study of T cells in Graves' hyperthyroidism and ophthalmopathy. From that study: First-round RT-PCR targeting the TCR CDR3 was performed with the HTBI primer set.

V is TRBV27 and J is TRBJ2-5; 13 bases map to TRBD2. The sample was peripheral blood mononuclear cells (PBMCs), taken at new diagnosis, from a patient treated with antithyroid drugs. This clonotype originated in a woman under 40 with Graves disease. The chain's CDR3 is CASSPRTSGSRETQYF. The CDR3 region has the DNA TGTGCCAGCAGTCCCCGGACTAGCGGGAGTCGGGAGACCCAGTACTTC.